Each of the 12 T cell receptor beta chains below was sequenced from the same sample in a study of T cells in Graves' hyperthyroidism and ophthalmopathy. RNA transcripts yielded amplified TCR beta CDR3 regions. A first-round RT-PCR of the TCR CDR3 used the HTBI primer set. In TCRdb, the multiplex PCR reads were re-called with MiXCR into one record per CDR3 protein. The profile covers some 570,000 distinct CDR3 sequences, with approximately 17% appearing a single time and under 20% taken by the ten largest. The source material was blood. All receptors derive from a young woman with Graves' ophthalmopathy.

A few counts support this clonotype. The chain uses TRBV6-1 and TRBJ1-2; possible D gene TRBD1, 6 bases. The CDR3 sequence is 14 residues long. Per the germline V gene, CDR1 is MNHNS and CDR2 is SASEGT. Trimming cost V 5 bases and J 7 bases, with 17 bases left between them. The CDR3 DNA follows: TGTGCCAGCAGTTCCACGACAGGACGGCCTGGCTACACCTTC. This codes for CASSSTTGRPGYTF.

Note on this clonotype: Being one base from a much bigger clone, this may be a read error. The chain carries TRBV20-1 and TRBJ1-2; D gene uncertain. CDR3 length equals 12 residues. Per the germline V gene, CDR1 is DFQATT and CDR2 is SNEGSKA (reference sequence). With 5 bases removed from V and 2 bases from J, the gap between germline ends came to 9 bases. The chain's CDR3 is CSAGELNYGYTF. The CDR3 nucleotides read TGCAGTGCTGGGGAGCTAAACTATGGCTACACCTTC.

This clonotype was seen only a few times. The chain joins TRBV14 to TRBJ1-2; tentatively, D is TRBD1 (6 bases). V was pared by 2 bases and J by 2 bases, with 9 bases between. Germline loops: CDR1 SGHDN, CDR2 FVKESK. This CDR3 is 14 amino acids long. CDR3 region: CASSQTDRNYGYTF. CDR3 sequence (DNA): TGTGCCAGCAGCCAAACCGACAGGAACTATGGCTACACCTTC.

V is TRBV9 and J is TRBJ2-5, with D possibly matching TRBD2 (6 bases). Deletions cut 0 bases from V and 5 bases from J, with 11 bases between. The CDR3 extends over 14 amino acids. Germline V gene sequence: CDR1 SGDLS, CDR2 YYNGEE. CDR3 residues: CASSVVGGLETQYF. In nucleotides, the CDR3 is TGTGCCAGCAGCGTAGTCGGGGGTTTGGAGACCCAGTACTTC.

This chain links TRBV29-1 with TRBJ2-6, with D perhaps matching TRBD1 or TRBD2 (5 bases each). V shed 6 bases and J shed 0 bases, with 15 bases lying between them. Germline lookup yields CDR1 SQVTM and CDR2 ANQGSEA. This CDR3 region has 16 residues. CDR3 bases: TGCAGCGTGGGGGTCAGGGAAATCTCTGGGGCCAACGTCCTGACTTTC. It is translated as CSVGVREISGANVLTF.

The table lists this clonotype with many counts. The chain has TRBV5-1 and TRBJ2-1; TRBD1 aligns across 9 bases. CDR3 length equals 15 residues. Germline lookup yields CDR1 SGHRS and CDR2 YFSETQ. Trimming at V came to 2 bases and at J to 3 bases, leaving 3 bases not matched to a gene. CDR3 bases: TGCGCCAGCAGCTTACAGGGGGCGAACTACAATGAGCAGTTCTTC. This encodes CASSLQGANYNEQFF.

The genes are TRBV20-1 and TRBJ2-5; the D gene is possibly TRBD1 (5 bases). In germline, CDR1 is DFQATT, CDR2 SNEGSKA (reference sequence). V dropped 4 bases and J dropped 3 bases, with 6 bases sitting between them. This CDR3 has 11 amino acids. CDR3 loop: CSATREETQYF. The DNA for the CDR3 is TGCAGTGCTACCAGGGAAGAGACCCAGTACTTC.

This clonotype was found a few times. The rearrangement links TRBV10-3 to TRBJ2-4; possible D gene TRBD1, 5 bases. V lost 0 bases to trimming and J lost 2 bases, with 8 bases between them. The length of the CDR3 is 15 residues. The V gene's germline CDR1 is ENHRY and CDR2 SYGVKD. The CDR3 nucleotides are TGTGCCATCAGTGAGTCGAAGGGGACCAAAAACATTCAGTACTTC. Translating gives CAISESKGTKNIQYF.

This chain joins TRBV14 and TRBJ2-7; D is unresolved. The CDR3 covers 13 residues. Trimming left V 1 base short and J 4 bases short, with 8 bases between. Per the germline V gene, CDR1 is SGHDN and CDR2 is FVKESK. The CDR3 region has the DNA TGTGCCAGCAGCCAAGTTGACGCATACGAGCAGTACTTC. This gives the protein CASSQVDAYEQYF.

This clonotype was seen a few times. This sequence may be a read error, since a much larger clone differs from it by one base. The J gene is TRBJ2-7, the V gene TRBV2, with D possibly being TRBD1 (6 bases). Germline V gene sequence: CDR1 SNHLY, CDR2 FYNNEI. The germline V and J ends were trimmed by 6 bases and 6 bases, with 12 bases remaining between them. The CDR3 is made up of 12 amino acids. DNA of the CDR3: TGTGCCAGCAGCGGACAGAGGACCGAGCAGTACTTC. Protein product: CASSGQRTEQYF.

This clonotype was observed at least ten times. J is TRBJ1-2 and V is TRBV14, with D hard to call. Per the germline V gene, CDR1 is SGHDN and CDR2 is FVKESK. The germline V and J ends were trimmed by 4 bases and 8 bases, with 14 bases remaining between them. The CDR3 consists of 13 residues. The DNA for the CDR3 is TGTGCCAGCAGCCGATGGACTCACGAAGGCTACACCTTC. This codes for CASSRWTHEGYTF.

The gene calls are TRBV2 and TRBJ2-5; TRBD1 matches 9 bases. CDR3 length: 14 residues. J lost 3 bases, V lost 8 bases, and 7 bases had no gene match. The V gene's germline CDR1 is SNHLY and CDR2 FYNNEI. The CDR3 nucleotides are TGTGCCAGCGGACAGGGGTCTTATGAAGAGACCCAGTACTTC. Its protein is CASGQGSYEETQYF.